The rows below give T cell receptor beta chains drawn from one sample of a study of beta chain features in type 1 diabetes. Assay: immunoSEQ multiplex PCR; the TCRdb copy retains only in-frame clones and omits some. This sample has some 240,000 clones, with 16% found just once. Sequenced input: naive CD4+ T cells from blood. These receptors originate from a man younger than 45 with type 1 diabetes. Both conserved end residues are part of each CDR3. D genes are given only for firm matches. Clone size is given for some rows only: seen once, a few or many times, or a class if the clone is expanded.

D gene	clone size	V gene	J gene	CDR3 length	CDR3 DNA	CDR3 protein
TRBD1	NA	TRBV10-3	TRBJ1-1	14	TGTGCCATCAGACCGGGACAGGGGAACACTGAAGCTTTCTTT	CAIRPGQGNTEAFF
NA	NA	TRBV29-1	TRBJ2-1	13	TGCAGCGTACGACTAGTCCTAGTCCATGAGCAGTTCTTC	CSVRLVLVHEQFF
TRBD2	NA	TRBV9	TRBJ2-1	16	TGTGCCAGCAGCGTAGCTGGCCTAGCGGGAGGGCGTGAGCAGTTCTTC	CASSVAGLAGGREQFF
TRBD1	few	TRBV30	TRBJ2-5	13	TGTGCCTGGAGTCGACAGGGTAAAGAGACCCAGTACTTC	CAWSRQGKETQYF
NA	NA	TRBV29-1	TRBJ1-1	12	TGCAGCGTCACCAGGGGGAACACTGAAGCTTTCTTT	CSVTRGNTEAFF
NA	few	TRBV11-2	TRBJ2-3	14	TGTGCCAGCAGCTTTCGAGGAAACAGGGATACGCAGTATTTT	CASSFRGNRDTQYF
TRBD2	few	TRBV5-6	TRBJ2-1	15	TGTGCCAGCAGCTTGTTAGCGGGAGTGGACAATGAGCAGTTCTTC	CASSLLAGVDNEQFF
NA	few	TRBV7-9	TRBJ1-1	14	TGTGCCAGCAGCTTGGACAGCTGGAACACTGAAGCTTTCTTT	CASSLDSWNTEAFF
NA	NA	TRBV28	TRBJ2-1	13	TGTGCCAGCAGAATTAGCGCTTACAATGAGCAGTTCTTC	CASRISAYNEQFF
TRBD2	few	TRBV5-4	TRBJ2-1	15	TGTGCCAGCAGCTCAGGACTAGCGCCCTACAATGAGCAGTTCTTC	CASSSGLAPYNEQFF
NA	few	TRBV11-2	TRBJ2-7	14	TGTGCCAGCAGCATTGGGGTGGCCTCCTACGAGCAGTACTTC	CASSIGVASYEQYF
TRBD1	NA	TRBV6-1	TRBJ2-7	14	TGTGCCAGCAGGGAGGACAGGGATTACTACGAGCAGTACTTC	CASREDRDYYEQYF
TRBD2	few	TRBV13	TRBJ2-7	15	TGTGCCAGCAGCCCGGGACTAGCGGGAGTATACGAGCAGTACTTC	CASSPGLAGVYEQYF
NA	NA	TRBV27	TRBJ2-6	17	TGTGCCAGCAGTTTACTCGCGGGGGCGCGAGGGGCCAACGTCCTGACTTTC	CASSLLAGARGANVLTF
TRBD1	NA	TRBV5-1	TRBJ1-2	15	TGCGCCAGCAGCGTCGGACAGGGACAATCCTATGGCTACACCTTC	CASSVGQGQSYGYTF
NA	few	TRBV14	TRBJ1-4	12	TGTGCCAGCAGCCTTGGACTGGAAAAACTGTTTTTT	CASSLGLEKLFF
TRBD1	NA	TRBV4-2	TRBJ2-6	19	TGTGCCAGCAGCCAAGAAGGGGACAGCGCCGTGTTTTGGGCCAACGTCCTGACTTTC	CASSQEGDSAVFWANVLTF
NA	few	TRBV30	TRBJ2-7	17	TGTGCCTGGAGTGTTTGGTCCATGCGACTCGCCGACTACGAGCAGTACTTC	CAWSVWSMRLADYEQYF
NA	NA	TRBV5-4	TRBJ2-1	13	TGTGCCAGCAGCTCCGGGATCGGGGATGAGCAGTTCTTC	CASSSGIGDEQFF
NA	NA	TRBV9	TRBJ1-4	14	TGTGCCAGCAGCGTCGGGGGAACTAATGAAAAACTGTTTTTT	CASSVGGTNEKLFF
NA	few	TRBV30	TRBJ2-1	11	TGTGCCTGGAGTGTACAGGGACGGCAGTTCTTC	CAWSVQGRQFF
TRBD2	few	TRBV30	TRBJ2-7	13	TGTGCCTGGAGGACTAGCGGGAGCTACGAGCAGTACTTC	CAWRTSGSYEQYF
NA	NA	TRBV30	TRBJ1-5	13	TGTGCCTGGAGTGTACGGAGGGATCAGCCCCAGCATTTT	CAWSVRRDQPQHF
TRBD2	NA	TRBV7-2	TRBJ2-1	15	TGTGCCAGCAGCTTAGGGCTAGCGGGAAGCAATGAGCAGTTCTTC	CASSLGLAGSNEQFF
NA	few	TRBV7-2	TRBJ2-3	17	TGTGCCAGCAGCTTATTTGCGGGATTTACTAGCACAGATACGCAGTATTTT	CASSLFAGFTSTDTQYF
NA	NA	TRBV7-9	TRBJ1-4	15	TGTGCCAGCAGCTTCCCGACGGCAACTAATGAAAAACTGTTTTTT	CASSFPTATNEKLFF